This T cell receptor (beta chain) derives from a study of blood T cell repertoires in COVID-19 (TCRdb year 2020). Notes on the research overall: Samples from collaborators originated in the United States, Italy and Spain and spanned both the acute and convalescent phases of COVID-19. Where available, HLA class I and class II types were obtained from metadata supplied by the sample provider rather than from assay-based typing. The material from the prospective study consisted of cDNA or gDNA derived from T cells, B-cell-depleted T cells, or PBMCs. The sample metadata nearly always contained a de-identified subject ID, COVID-19 status, age in years and sex. The samples were drawn from the first 160 participants of the ongoing ImmuneRACE study and from some 1,300 subjects provided by 6 global collaborators. The repertoires were released in a freely available public database meant as a resource for research on the immune response to SARS-CoV-2. Deeply sampled blood TCRbeta repertoires from subjects exposed to, actively infected with, or recovered from COVID-19 were included in the dataset. Overall study results and their limits: Clinical and demographic metadata were provided uncurated, with the amount varying by source and participant.

Collaborating institutions collected whole blood in K2EDTA tubes following their own protocols. For TCRbeta analysis, collaborators shipped samples in one of three forms: frozen whole blood, isolated PBMCs, or DNA extracted from either of those sample types. TCRbeta CDR3 regions were amplified from genomic DNA by means of the immunoSEQ Assay, a bias-controlled multiplex PCR. The source study handled its data this way. Within the assay, amplification of reference gene primers was used to estimate how many nucleated cells each sample contained. Sequence reads were collapsed and filtered to measure the absolute abundance of every unique TCRbeta CDR3 rearrangement. For each sample, productive Simpson clonality was calculated by taking the square root of Simpson's diversity index across productive rearrangements. TCRdb took this table from immuneACCESS and kept in-frame rearrangements with V and J called. Such tables lack part of the clones; where checked against another copy, unresolved V genes explain under half of the gap, and the rest is unexplained. V and J calls and clone size follow that table, whereas D and trimming were derived from the DNA. Across this sample there are approximately 140,000 clones, with roughly four fifths seen only once. More than 9.5% of the sample is taken by the ten largest.

CDR1 and CDR2, looked up from the germline V gene (reference sequence), are MNHEY and SMNVEV. Trimming removed 3 bases from V and 0 bases from J; the gene matches leave 6 bases unexplained. The CDR3 has 18 amino acids, counting the end cysteine and phenylalanine. Only CDR3 DNA is held: 54 bases, read in frame from base 1. In this sample, this clone turned up many times. Its antigen is not yet known. No base qualities exist here, and no much larger clone lies one base off it. This chain joins TRBV27 to TRBJ2-1, and 12 bases in between align with TRBD2. The receptor's source is a man aged 40-50 years with active or convalescent COVID-19. Specimen: peripheral blood. Here the CDR3 is given as CASSLTSGGPSSYNEQFF. The DNA sequence follows: TGTGCCAGCAGTTTGACTAGCGGGGGCCCCAGCTCCTACAATGAGCAGTTCTTC.